The present entry profiles one T cell receptor beta chain with its context. The target antigen is unknown. Data came from immunoSEQ multiplex PCR; TCRdb stores just in-frame clones and leaves some out. The table has around 7,000 clones, about 70% seen once. There are 15 residues in the CDR3. The V gene's germline CDR1 is MDHEN and CDR2 SYDVKM. The ends were cut back, 5 bases at V and 3 bases at J, with 16 bases in the middle. The data were taken from a study of CD4+ T cells in melanoma. General study findings and limits: Diverse differentiation states were reported for melanoma neoantigen-specific CD4+ T cells. A reported correlation linked neoantigen-specific CD4+ T cells to CD8+, macrophage and B cell function.

The specimen was cells from a culture (not recorded whether cultured in vitro). The rearrangement links TRBV28 to TRBJ2-5; D is ambiguous. The receptor was derived from a human donor with melanoma. CDR3 coding DNA: TGTGCCAGCAGTCCAAGCCGCCGCCTAAAAGAGACCCAGTACTTC. It translates to CASSPSRRLKETQYF. Supplemented by reference TRBV28 and TRBJ2-5, the full variable domain reads DVKVTQSSRYLVKRTGEKVFLECVQDMDHENMFWYRQDPGLGLRLIYFSYDVKMKEKGDIPEGYSVSREKKERFSLILESASTNQTSMYLCASSPSRRLKETQYFGPGTRLLVL.